Below, 15 T cell receptor beta chains from the same sample are listed, as sequenced in a study of T cell repertoires in cytomegalovirus infection. A single record per CDR3 protein comes from TCRdb applying MiXCR to the reads. The sample carries just under 300,000 distinct CDR3 sequences, about a tenth recorded once. The material sequenced was PBMCs. Receptor source: a human donor in good health (CMV status not recorded). Some clones in this sample may be carry-over from other donors' samples.

This clonotype was seen at least ten times. V and J are TRBV20-1 and TRBJ2-1; D possibly corresponds to TRBD1 (6 bases). The CDR3 sequence is 17 residues long. CDR1 and CDR2 from the germline V gene are DFQATT and SNEGSKA (reference sequence). V lost 1 base to trimming and J lost 2 bases, with 18 bases between them. CDR3 region: CSARAMGADRPYNEQFF. The CDR3 DNA reads TGCAGTGCTAGAGCTATGGGGGCGGACAGACCCTACAATGAGCAGTTCTTC.

J is TRBJ2-2 and V is TRBV7-2, with 7 bases identical to TRBD2. This CDR3 contains 14 residues. From germline, CDR1 is SGHTA and CDR2 FQGNSA. Losses at the gene ends were 1 base for V and 6 bases for J; bases not matched to a gene: 2. This CDR3 reads CASSLGLAPGELFF. In DNA form, the CDR3 reads TGTGCCAGCAGCTTAGGACTAGCTCCCGGGGAGCTGTTTTTT.

There are many counts of this clonotype. The chain joins TRBV7-9 to TRBJ2-7, with 7 bases aligning to TRBD1. The CDR3 loop spans 14 amino acids. Trimming cost V 5 bases and J 7 bases; bases outside gene matches: 11. Germline lookup yields CDR1 SEHNR and CDR2 FQNEAQ (reference sequence). CDR3 nucleotides: TGTGCCAGCAGCATTTCGGGACAGACCCAAGAGCAGTACTTC. Amino acid sequence: CASSISGQTQEQYF.

In its sample, this clonotype was seen many times. V is TRBV29-1 and J is TRBJ2-1, with TRBD2 as a possible D gene (5 bases). The V and J ends lost 3 bases and 14 bases respectively, with 14 bases between them. Looked up from germline, CDR1 is SQVTM and CDR2 is ANQGSEA. The CDR3 totals 11 residues. The CDR3 nucleotides are TGCAGCGTTGACAGGACTTACCTAAAGTTCTTC. It is translated as CSVDRTYLKFF.

This clonotype was detected ten times or more. V and J are TRBV14 and TRBJ1-4, with D maybe TRBD1 (5 bases). This CDR3 contains 14 residues. CDR1 and CDR2 (germline): SGHDN, FVKESK. Trimming took off 1 base at V and 7 bases at J, with 10 bases between the two ends. The CDR3: CASSQGQWGEKLFF. The CDR3, as DNA: TGTGCCAGCAGCCAAGGACAGTGGGGTGAAAAACTGTTTTTT. The complete variable domain, with remaining parts taken from reference TRBV14 and TRBJ1-4, reads EAGVTQFPSHSVIEKGQTVTLRCDPISGHDNLYWYRRVMGKEIKFLLHFVKESKQDESGMPNNRFLAERTGGTYSTLKVQPAELEDSGVYFCASSQGQWGEKLFFGSGTQLSVL.

This clonotype has more than one count but fewer than ten. V usage is TRBV20-1 and J usage is TRBJ1-2; the D is unclear. The V and J ends lost 2 bases and 3 bases respectively, with 4 bases between them. The CDR3 totals 11 residues. Germline CDR1 is DFQATT and CDR2 is SNEGSKA (reference sequence). For the CDR3, the DNA is TGCAGTGCTAGAAGGGACTATGGCTACACCTTC. Protein product: CSARRDYGYTF.

This clonotype has just a few counts. The chain carries TRBV19 and TRBJ1-5; a possible D gene is TRBD1 (6 bases). V lost 0 bases, J lost 2 bases, and 11 bases lay in between. The germline CDR1 and CDR2 sequences are LNHDA and SQIVND (reference sequence). The CDR3 extends over 16 amino acids. The CDR3: CASSIDPGHGNQPQHF. Written as DNA, the CDR3 is TGTGCCAGTAGTATAGACCCGGGACACGGCAATCAGCCCCAGCATTTT.

This clonotype was observed at least ten times. V is TRBV10-3 and J is TRBJ2-4; D is possibly TRBD2 (5 bases). The CDR3 sequence is 15 residues long. Trimming took off 2 bases at V and 0 bases at J, with 8 bases between the two ends. Germline-derived CDR1 and CDR2 are ENHRY and SYGVKD. This chain's CDR3 is CAISEGGLAKNIQYF. CDR3 DNA sequence: TGTGCCATCAGTGAGGGAGGACTAGCCAAAAACATTCAGTACTTC.

At least ten counts were recorded for this clonotype. The J gene is TRBJ1-1, the V gene TRBV7-2; TRBD1 agrees at 8 bases. V was clipped by 1 base and J by 5 bases; unmatched bases: 9. CDR1 and CDR2 (germline): SGHTA, FQGNSA. The length of the CDR3 is 16 residues. DNA for the CDR3: TGTGCCAGCAGCTTAGGGACAGGGAAGGGTTATACTGAAGCTTTCTTT. Its translation is CASSLGTGKGYTEAFF. Variable domain in full (rest from reference TRBV7-2 and TRBJ1-1): GAGVSQSPSNKVTEKGKDVELRCDPISGHTALYWYRQSLGQGLEFLIYFQGNSAPDKSGLPSDRFSAERTGGSVSTLTIQRTQQEDSAVYLCASSLGTGKGYTEAFFGQGTRLTVV.

In its sample, this clonotype was seen many times. The V and J genes are TRBV5-1 and TRBJ1-5; 9 positions agree with TRBD1. The CDR3 covers 15 residues. With 0 bases clipped from V and 7 bases from J, the junction kept 5 bases outside the gene matches. The germline V gene encodes CDR1 SGHRS and CDR2 YFSETQ. CDR3 amino acids: CASSLGDRELQPQHF. In DNA form, the CDR3 reads TGCGCCAGCAGCTTGGGGGACAGGGAATTACAGCCCCAGCATTTT.

This clonotype was picked up a small number of times. V usage is TRBV2 and J usage is TRBJ1-1; possible D gene TRBD1, 5 bases. Trimming took off 4 bases at V and 6 bases at J, with 21 bases between the two ends. The CDR3 spans 16 residues. From germline, CDR1 is SNHLY and CDR2 FYNNEI. CDR3: CASSGVFNSGGAEAFF. CDR3 sequence (DNA): TGTGCCAGCAGTGGAGTATTTAACAGTGGGGGAGCTGAAGCTTTCTTT.

This clonotype was observed many times. The chain employs TRBV20-1 and TRBJ2-7; possible D gene TRBD1, 7 bases. Trimming took off 2 bases at V and 4 bases at J, with 12 bases between the two ends. Germline values: CDR1 DFQATT, CDR2 SNEGSKA (reference sequence). The CDR3 runs 13 residues. CDR3 bases: TGCAGTGCTAGACACAGGGGACTGTACGAGCAGTACGTC. The encoded protein is CSARHRGLYEQYV.

This clonotype appeared many times. The chain recombines TRBV5-1 with TRBJ2-2; D might be TRBD1 (5 bases). The ends were cut back, 6 bases at V and 0 bases at J, with 9 bases in the middle. CDR3 length equals 14 residues. Germline V gene data show CDR1 as SGHRS and CDR2 as YFSETQ. CDR3 loop: CASTDNANTGELFF. In DNA form, the CDR3 reads TGCGCCAGCACGGACAACGCGAACACCGGGGAGCTGTTTTTT.

This clonotype was detected only a few times. The chain has TRBV12-3 or TRBV12-4 and TRBJ2-6; maybe TRBD1 (5 bases). The CDR3 spans 16 residues. Between the trimmed V and J ends, which lost 5 bases and 0 bases, there was a span of 11 bases. Here the CDR3 DNA reads TGTGCCAGCAGTCGACAGTCTAGCTCTGGGGCCAACGTCCTGACTTTC. Translation: CASSRQSSSGANVLTF.

There are many counts of this clonotype. The chain recombines TRBV7-2 with TRBJ2-3, with a possible D match to TRBD2 (5 bases). Germline assignment: CDR1 SGHTA and CDR2 FQGNSA. This CDR3 comprises 16 residues. The germline V and J ends were trimmed by 6 bases and 2 bases, with 18 bases remaining between them. CDR3 region: CASSLVGSLPTDTQYF. Here the CDR3 DNA reads TGTGCCAGCAGTTTGGTGGGGAGCTTACCCACAGATACGCAGTATTTT.